This entry is about one TCR beta chain. Its target is unknown. The data derive from a study of response to subunit inactivated influenza vaccine. TCRdb ran MiXCR on the RT-PCR reads and lists one entry per CDR3 protein. The sample comprises around 530,000 distinct CDR3 sequences, more than 15% of which are singletons, and approximately 3% rests with the top ten. The CDR3 loop spans 15 amino acids. CDR1 is SGHRS and CDR2 is YFSETQ in the germline V gene. V lost 3 bases and J 4 bases, leaving 17 bases between the germline ends. Study observations and caveats: That few new T cells are recruited by each seasonal influenza vaccination was the authors' suggestion.

The receptor comes from a man in his fifties or sixties who received an inactivated influenza vaccine. The chain uses TRBV5-1 and TRBJ2-7; the D gene could be TRBD1 or TRBD2 (5 bases each). This material consisted of CD4+ T cells sorted from PBMCs, taken 23 months after vaccination. The CDR3 loop reads CASSWGNRNPYEQYF. The CDR3 nucleotides read TGCGCCAGCAGCTGGGGGAACAGGAACCCTTACGAGCAGTACTTC.